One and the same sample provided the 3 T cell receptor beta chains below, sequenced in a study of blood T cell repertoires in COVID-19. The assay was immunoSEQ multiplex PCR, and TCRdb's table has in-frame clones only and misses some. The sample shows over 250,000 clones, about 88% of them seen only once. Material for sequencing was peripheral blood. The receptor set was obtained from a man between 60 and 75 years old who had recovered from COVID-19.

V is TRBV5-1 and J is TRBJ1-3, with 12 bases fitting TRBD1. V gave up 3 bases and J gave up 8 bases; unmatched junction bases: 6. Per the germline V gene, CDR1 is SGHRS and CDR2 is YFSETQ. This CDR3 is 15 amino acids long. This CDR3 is CASSWDRGPSDTIYF. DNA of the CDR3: TGCGCCAGCAGCTGGGACAGGGGGCCCTCAGACACCATATATTTT.

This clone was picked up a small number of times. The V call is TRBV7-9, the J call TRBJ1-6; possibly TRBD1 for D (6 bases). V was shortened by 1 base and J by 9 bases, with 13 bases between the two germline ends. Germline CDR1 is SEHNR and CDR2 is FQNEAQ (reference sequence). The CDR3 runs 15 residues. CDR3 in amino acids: CASSLGTVMGSPLHF. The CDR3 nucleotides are TGTGCCAGCAGCTTAGGGACAGTCATGGGTTCACCCCTCCACTTT.

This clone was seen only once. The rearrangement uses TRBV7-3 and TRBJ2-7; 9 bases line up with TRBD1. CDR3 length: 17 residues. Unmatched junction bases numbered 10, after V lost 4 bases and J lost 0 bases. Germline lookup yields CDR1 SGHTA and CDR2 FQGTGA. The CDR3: CASSSGTGKKDSYEQYF. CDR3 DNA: TGTGCCAGCAGCTCCGGGACAGGGAAAAAGGACTCCTACGAGCAGTACTTC.